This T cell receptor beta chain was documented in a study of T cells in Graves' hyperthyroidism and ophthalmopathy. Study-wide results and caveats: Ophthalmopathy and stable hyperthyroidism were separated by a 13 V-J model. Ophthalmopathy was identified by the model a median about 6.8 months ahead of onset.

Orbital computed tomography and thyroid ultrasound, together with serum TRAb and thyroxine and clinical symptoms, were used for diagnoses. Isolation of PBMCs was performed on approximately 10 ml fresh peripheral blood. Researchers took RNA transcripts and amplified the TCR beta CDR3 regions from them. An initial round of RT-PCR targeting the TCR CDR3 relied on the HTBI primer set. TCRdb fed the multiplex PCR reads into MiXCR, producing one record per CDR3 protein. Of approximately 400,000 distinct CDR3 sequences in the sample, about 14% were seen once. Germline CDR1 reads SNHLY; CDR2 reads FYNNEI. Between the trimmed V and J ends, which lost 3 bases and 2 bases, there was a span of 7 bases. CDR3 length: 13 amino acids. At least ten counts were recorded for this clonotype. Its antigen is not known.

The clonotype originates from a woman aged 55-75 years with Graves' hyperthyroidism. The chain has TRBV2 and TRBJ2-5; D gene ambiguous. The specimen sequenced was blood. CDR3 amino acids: CASSDSQQETQYF. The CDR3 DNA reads TGTGCCAGCAGTGATTCTCAGCAAGAGACCCAGTACTTC.